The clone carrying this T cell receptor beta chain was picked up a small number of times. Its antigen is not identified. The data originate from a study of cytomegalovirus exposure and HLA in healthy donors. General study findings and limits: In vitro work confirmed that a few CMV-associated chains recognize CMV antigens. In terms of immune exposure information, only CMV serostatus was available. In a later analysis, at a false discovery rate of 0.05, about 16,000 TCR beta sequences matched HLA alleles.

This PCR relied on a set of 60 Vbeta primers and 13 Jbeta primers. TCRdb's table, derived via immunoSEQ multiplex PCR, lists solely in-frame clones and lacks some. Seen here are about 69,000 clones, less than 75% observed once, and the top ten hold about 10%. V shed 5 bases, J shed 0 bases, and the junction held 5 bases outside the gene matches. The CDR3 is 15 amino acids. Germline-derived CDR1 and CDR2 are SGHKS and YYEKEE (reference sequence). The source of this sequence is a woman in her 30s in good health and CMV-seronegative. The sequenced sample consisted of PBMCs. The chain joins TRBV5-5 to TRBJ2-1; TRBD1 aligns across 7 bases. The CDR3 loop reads CASRATGSSYNEQFF. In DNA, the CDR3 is TGTGCCAGCAGAGCGACAGGGAGCTCCTACAATGAGCAGTTCTTC.